The rows below give T cell receptor beta chains drawn from one sample of a study of OX40 agonist ivuxolimab in advanced cancers. The assay was immunoSEQ multiplex PCR, and TCRdb's table has in-frame clones only and misses some. This table has about 69,000 clones, approximately 90% appearing once. Sample: CD4+ or CD8+ T cells sorted from blood, taken in a trial of the OX40 agonist ivuxolimab. These receptors originate from an adult with an advanced solid tumor such as melanoma, head and neck, liver or kidney cancer. CDR3s include the opening cysteine and the closing phenylalanine or tryptophan. The order of the fields is V gene, D gene, clone size, J gene, CDR3 protein, CDR3 DNA. A D gene is named only where the DNA matches it firmly. Clone size, where shown, is once, few, many, or a class for clones that have expanded.

TRBV6-6,.,once,TRBJ1-1,CASSYSAGSNTEAFF,TGTGCCAGCAGTTACTCCGCAGGATCTAACACTGAAGCTTTCTTT
TRBV27,TRBD2,.,TRBJ2-1,CASSLSSGTYNEQFF,TGTGCCAGCAGTTTAAGTAGCGGGACCTACAATGAGCAGTTCTTC
TRBV5-5,.,.,TRBJ1-5,CASSLEFSAGDQPQHF,TGTGCCAGCAGCTTGGAGTTCTCAGCTGGAGATCAGCCCCAGCATTTT
TRBV27,.,.,TRBJ2-1,CASSSFLGHEQFF,TGTGCCAGCAGTTCCTTCTTGGGGCATGAGCAGTTCTTC
TRBV27,.,.,TRBJ2-7,CASSLNSGTASDEQYF,TGTGCCAGCAGTTTAAATTCCGGGACGGCCTCGGACGAGCAGTACTTC
TRBV19,.,.,TRBJ1-1,CASSIARGLTEAFF,TGTGCCAGTAGTATAGCGAGGGGTTTGACTGAAGCTTTCTTT
TRBV27,.,.,TRBJ1-5,CASSFSNQPQHF,TGTGCCAGCAGTTTCAGCAATCAGCCCCAGCATTTT
TRBV9,.,.,TRBJ2-1,CASSPIRSSYNEQFF,TGTGCCAGCAGCCCCATCCGGAGCTCCTACAATGAGCAGTTCTTC
TRBV5-1,TRBD1,.,TRBJ1-1,CASSLRGPGNTEAFF,TGCGCCAGCAGCTTAAGGGGGCCGGGGAACACTGAAGCTTTCTTT
TRBV19,TRBD1,.,TRBJ1-1,CASSIQGAATEAFF,TGTGCCAGTAGTATTCAGGGGGCGGCCACTGAAGCTTTCTTT
TRBV6-6,.,.,TRBJ1-1,CASSYGGTEAFF,TGTGCCAGCAGTTACGGTGGCACTGAAGCTTTCTTT
TRBV10-3,TRBD2,.,TRBJ2-3,CAISQRELLTDTQYF,TGTGCCATCTCTCAGCGGGAGTTGTTGACAGATACGCAGTATTTT
TRBV4-2,.,once,TRBJ2-2,CASSHLGEANTGELFF,TGTGCCAGCAGCCACCTGGGGGAGGCGAACACCGGGGAGCTGTTTTTT
TRBV7-9,TRBD1,.,TRBJ2-7,CASRDPGQGPEQYF,TGTGCCAGCAGGGACCCGGGACAGGGACCCGAGCAGTACTTC
TRBV7-9,TRBD1,.,TRBJ1-6,CASSRTGMENSPLHF,TGTGCCAGCAGCCGGACAGGGATGGAAAATTCACCCCTCCACTTT
TRBV27,.,few,TRBJ2-2,CASSTQGVEGTGELFF,TGTGCCAGCAGTACCCAAGGGGTAGAGGGCACCGGGGAGCTGTTTTTT
TRBV9,.,.,TRBJ1-3,CASSLSTGSSGNTIYF,TGTGCCAGCAGCTTATCAACAGGTTCCTCTGGAAACACCATATATTTT
TRBV7-9,.,.,TRBJ1-2,CASSFSRVNYGYTF,TGTGCCAGCAGCTTCTCGAGGGTTAACTATGGCTACACCTTC
TRBV25-1,.,.,TRBJ2-7,CASSEFGGMSYEQYF,TGTGCCAGCAGTGAATTTGGGGGAATGTCCTACGAGCAGTACTTC
TRBV2,.,.,TRBJ1-4,CASSERLPGEKLFF,TGTGCCAGCAGTGAAAGACTTCCCGGCGAAAAACTGTTTTTT
TRBV4-3,.,.,TRBJ2-1,CASSQASANEQFF,TGCGCCAGCAGCCAAGCTTCCGCAAATGAGCAGTTCTTC
TRBV2,TRBD2,.,TRBJ2-1,CASSVPPGLAGPSSYNEQFF,TGTGCCAGCAGTGTCCCGCCAGGACTAGCGGGACCGAGCTCCTACAATGAGCAGTTCTTC
TRBV7-2,.,.,TRBJ2-7,CASSLWAGPSYEQYF,TGTGCCAGCAGCTTATGGGCAGGGCCTTCCTACGAGCAGTACTTC
TRBV6-5,TRBD1,.,TRBJ2-7,CASRKGASSTYEQYF,TGTGCCAGCAGAAAGGGGGCCTCTTCGACCTACGAGCAGTACTTC
TRBV7-9,.,.,TRBJ2-1,CASSLNNEQFF,TGTGCCAGCAGCTTGAACAATGAGCAGTTCTTC
TRBV5-4,TRBD1,.,TRBJ2-1,CASSWRGGLEQFF,TGTGCCAGCAGCTGGAGAGGGGGCTTAGAGCAGTTCTTC
TRBV29-1,.,.,TRBJ2-7,CSVEGTPYEQYF,TGCAGCGTTGAAGGGACACCCTACGAGCAGTACTTC
TRBV6-5,TRBD1,.,TRBJ1-1,CASSWGQGANTEAFF,TGTGCCAGCAGTTGGGGACAGGGGGCGAACACTGAAGCTTTCTTT
TRBV29-1,.,.,TRBJ2-7,CSVVQSYEQYF,TGCAGCGTTGTACAGTCCTACGAGCAGTACTTC
TRBV7-6,.,.,TRBJ2-1,CASSLVYGGPYNEQFF,TGTGCCAGCAGCTTAGTTTACGGAGGGCCTTACAATGAGCAGTTCTTC
TRBV18,.,.,TRBJ2-1,CASSPSAGYNEQFF,TGTGCCAGCTCACCGTCTGCAGGGTACAATGAGCAGTTCTTC